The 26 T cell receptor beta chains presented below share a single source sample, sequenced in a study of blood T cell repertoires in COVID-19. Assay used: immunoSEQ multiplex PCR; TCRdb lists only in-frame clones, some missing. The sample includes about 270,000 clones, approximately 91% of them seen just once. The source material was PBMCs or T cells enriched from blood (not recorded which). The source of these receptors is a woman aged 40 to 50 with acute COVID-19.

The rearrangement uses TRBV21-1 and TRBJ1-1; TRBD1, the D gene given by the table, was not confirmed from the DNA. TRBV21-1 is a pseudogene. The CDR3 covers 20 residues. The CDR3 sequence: CASSKGRFGDRAIIGTEAFF. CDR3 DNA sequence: TGTGCCAGCAGCAAAGGGCGTTTTGGGGACAGGGCTATTATAGGCACTGAAGCTTTCTTT.

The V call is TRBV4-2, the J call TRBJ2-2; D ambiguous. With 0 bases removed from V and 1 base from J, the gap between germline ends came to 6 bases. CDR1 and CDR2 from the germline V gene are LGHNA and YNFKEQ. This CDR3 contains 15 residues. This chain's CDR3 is CASSQDLRNTGELFF. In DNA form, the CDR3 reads TGTGCCAGCAGCCAAGATCTAAGGAACACCGGGGAGCTGTTTTTT.

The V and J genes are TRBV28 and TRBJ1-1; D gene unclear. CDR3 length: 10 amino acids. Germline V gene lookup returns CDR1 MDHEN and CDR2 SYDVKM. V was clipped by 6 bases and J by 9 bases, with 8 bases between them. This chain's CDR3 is CASSRVKAFF. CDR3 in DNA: TGTGCCAGCAGCCGGGTTAAAGCTTTCTTT.

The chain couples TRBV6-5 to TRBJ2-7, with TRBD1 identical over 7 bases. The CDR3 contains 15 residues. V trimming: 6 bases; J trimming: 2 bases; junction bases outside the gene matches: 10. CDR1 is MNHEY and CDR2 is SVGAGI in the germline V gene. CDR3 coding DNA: TGTGCCAGCAGGCTTGACCCGGGACAGACCTACGAGCAGTACTTC. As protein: CASRLDPGQTYEQYF.

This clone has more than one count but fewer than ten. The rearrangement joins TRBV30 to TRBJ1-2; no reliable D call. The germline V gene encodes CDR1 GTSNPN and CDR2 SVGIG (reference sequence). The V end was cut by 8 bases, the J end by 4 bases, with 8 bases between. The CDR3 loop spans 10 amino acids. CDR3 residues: CALNFYGYTF. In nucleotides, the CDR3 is TGTGCCCTAAACTTCTATGGCTACACCTTC.

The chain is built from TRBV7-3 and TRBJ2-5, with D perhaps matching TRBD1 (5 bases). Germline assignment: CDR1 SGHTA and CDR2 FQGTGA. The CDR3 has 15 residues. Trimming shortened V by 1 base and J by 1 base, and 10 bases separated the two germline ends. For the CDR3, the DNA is TGTGCCAGCAGCTTAAGCGGACACCCCCAAGAGACCCAGTACTTC. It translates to CASSLSGHPQETQYF.

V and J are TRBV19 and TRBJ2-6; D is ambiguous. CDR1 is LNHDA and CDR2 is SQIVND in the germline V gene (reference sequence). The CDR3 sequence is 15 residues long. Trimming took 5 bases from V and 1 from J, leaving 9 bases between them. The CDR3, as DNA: TGTGCCAGTAGTGTGGGCCTTTCTGGGGCCAACGTCCTGACTTTC. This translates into CASSVGLSGANVLTF.

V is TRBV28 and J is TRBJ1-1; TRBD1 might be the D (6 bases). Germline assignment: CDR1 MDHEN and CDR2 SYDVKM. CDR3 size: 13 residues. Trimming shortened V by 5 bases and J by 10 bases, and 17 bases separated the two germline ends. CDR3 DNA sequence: TGTGCCAGCAGTACATCGGGACACCTAACAGCTTTCTTT. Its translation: CASSTSGHLTAFF.

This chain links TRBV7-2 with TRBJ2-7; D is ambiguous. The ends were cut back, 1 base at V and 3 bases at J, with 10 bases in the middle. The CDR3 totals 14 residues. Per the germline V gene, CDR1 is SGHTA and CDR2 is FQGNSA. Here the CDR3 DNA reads TGTGCCAGCAGCTTAGGGGCACAGAACTACGAGCAGTACTTC. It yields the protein CASSLGAQNYEQYF.

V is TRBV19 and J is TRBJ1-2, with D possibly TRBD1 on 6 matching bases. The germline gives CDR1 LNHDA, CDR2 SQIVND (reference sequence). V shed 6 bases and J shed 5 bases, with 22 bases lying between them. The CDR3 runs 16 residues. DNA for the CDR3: TGTGCCAGTAGGAACACCGGGACACACACAACGTATGGCTACACCTTC. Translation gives CASRNTGTHTTYGYTF.

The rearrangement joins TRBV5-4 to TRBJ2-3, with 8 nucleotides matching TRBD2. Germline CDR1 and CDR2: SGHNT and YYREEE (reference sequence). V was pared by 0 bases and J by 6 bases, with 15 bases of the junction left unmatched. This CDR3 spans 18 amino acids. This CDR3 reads CASSLGGGGTRGTDTQYF. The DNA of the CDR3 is TGTGCCAGCAGCTTGGGGGGAGGTGGGACTAGGGGAACGGATACGCAGTATTTT. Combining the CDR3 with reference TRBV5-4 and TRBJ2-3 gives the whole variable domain ETGVTQSPTHLIKTRGQQVTLRCSSQSGHNTVSWYQQALGQGPQFIFQYYREEENGRGNFPPRFSGLQFPNYSSELNVNALELDDSALYLCASSLGGGGTRGTDTQYFGPGTRLTVL.

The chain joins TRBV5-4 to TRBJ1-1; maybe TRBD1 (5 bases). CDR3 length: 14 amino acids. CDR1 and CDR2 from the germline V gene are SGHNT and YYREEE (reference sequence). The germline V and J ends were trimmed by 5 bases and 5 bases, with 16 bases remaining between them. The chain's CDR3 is CASSPGGRSTEAFF. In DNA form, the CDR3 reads TGTGCCAGCAGTCCCGGGGGGAGATCAACTGAAGCTTTCTTT.

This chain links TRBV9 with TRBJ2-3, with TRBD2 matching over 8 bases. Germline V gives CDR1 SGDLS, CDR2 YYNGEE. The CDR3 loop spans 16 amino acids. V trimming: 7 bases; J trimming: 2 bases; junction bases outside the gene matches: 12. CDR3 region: CASGKAGVGNTDTQYF. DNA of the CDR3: TGTGCCAGCGGCAAAGCGGGAGTGGGAAACACAGATACGCAGTATTTT.

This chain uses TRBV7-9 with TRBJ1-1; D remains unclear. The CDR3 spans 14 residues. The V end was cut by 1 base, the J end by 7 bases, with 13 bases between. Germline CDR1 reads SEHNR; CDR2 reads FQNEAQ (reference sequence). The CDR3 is CASSLESGVREAFF. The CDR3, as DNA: TGTGCCAGCAGCTTAGAGTCAGGCGTCCGTGAAGCTTTCTTT.

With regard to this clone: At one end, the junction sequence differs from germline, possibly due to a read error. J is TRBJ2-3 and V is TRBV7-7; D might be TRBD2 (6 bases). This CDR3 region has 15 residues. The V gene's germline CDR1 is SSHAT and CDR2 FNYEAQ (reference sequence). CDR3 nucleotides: TGTGCTAGCAGCTCGGGACTCGTCAGCACAGATACGCAGTATTTT. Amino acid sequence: CASSSGLVSTDTQYF.

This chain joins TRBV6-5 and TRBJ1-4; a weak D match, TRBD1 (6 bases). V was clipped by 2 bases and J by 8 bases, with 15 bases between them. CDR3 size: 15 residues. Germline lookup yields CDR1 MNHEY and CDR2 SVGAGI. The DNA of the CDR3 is TGTGCCAGCAGTTACCGGGACATCCAAGACGAAAAACTGTTTTTT. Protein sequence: CASSYRDIQDEKLFF.

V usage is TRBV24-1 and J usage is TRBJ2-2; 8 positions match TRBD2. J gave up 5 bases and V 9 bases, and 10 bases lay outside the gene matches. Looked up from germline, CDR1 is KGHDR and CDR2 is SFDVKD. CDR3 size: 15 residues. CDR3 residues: CATQLAGGFTGELFF. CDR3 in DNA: TGTGCCACCCAGCTTGCGGGAGGCTTTACCGGGGAGCTGTTTTTT.

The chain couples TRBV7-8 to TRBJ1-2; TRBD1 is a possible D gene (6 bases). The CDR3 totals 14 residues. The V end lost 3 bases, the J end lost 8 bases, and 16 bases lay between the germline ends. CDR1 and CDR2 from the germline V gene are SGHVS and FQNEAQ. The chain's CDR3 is CASSFSQGLEGYTF. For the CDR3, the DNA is TGTGCCAGCAGCTTCAGCCAGGGGTTAGAGGGCTACACCTTC.

The DNA of the CDR3 is TGTGCCAGCAGCCAAAGGGGTACTGGAAACACCATATATTTT. Translation: CASSQRGTGNTIYF. The J gene is TRBJ1-3, the V gene TRBV3-1 (or the pseudogene TRBV3-2); a weak D match, TRBD1 (5 bases). The length of the CDR3 is 14 residues. V was cut by 2 bases and J by 2 bases, with 7 bases left in between. Germline values: CDR1 LGHDT, CDR2 YNNKEL (reference sequence).

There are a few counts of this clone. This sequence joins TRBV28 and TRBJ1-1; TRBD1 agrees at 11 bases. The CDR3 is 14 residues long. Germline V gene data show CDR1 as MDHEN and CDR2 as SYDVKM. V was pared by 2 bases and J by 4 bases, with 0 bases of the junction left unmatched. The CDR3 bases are TGTGCCAGCAGTTTAGGGACAGGGGGCACTGAAGCTTTCTTT. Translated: CASSLGTGGTEAFF.

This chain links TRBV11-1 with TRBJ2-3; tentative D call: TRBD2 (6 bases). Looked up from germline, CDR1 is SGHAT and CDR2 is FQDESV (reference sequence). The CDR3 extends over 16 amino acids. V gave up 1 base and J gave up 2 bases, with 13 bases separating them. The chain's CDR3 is CASSLGTGTYTDTQYF. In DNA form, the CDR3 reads TGTGCCAGCAGCTTAGGCACCGGGACTTACACAGATACGCAGTATTTT.

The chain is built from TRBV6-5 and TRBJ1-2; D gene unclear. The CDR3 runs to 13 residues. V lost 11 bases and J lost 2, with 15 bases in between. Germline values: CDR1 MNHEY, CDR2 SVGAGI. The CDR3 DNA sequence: TGTGCCTCCCGCGCCCCTGCGAACTATGGCTACACCTTC. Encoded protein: CASRAPANYGYTF.

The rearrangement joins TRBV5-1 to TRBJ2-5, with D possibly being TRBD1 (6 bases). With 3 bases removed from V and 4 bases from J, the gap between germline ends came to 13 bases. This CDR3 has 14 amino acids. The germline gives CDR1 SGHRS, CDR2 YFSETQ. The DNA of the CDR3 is TGCGCCAGCAGCTCGACAGTCAGGGGAGAGACCCAGTACTTC. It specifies CASSSTVRGETQYF.

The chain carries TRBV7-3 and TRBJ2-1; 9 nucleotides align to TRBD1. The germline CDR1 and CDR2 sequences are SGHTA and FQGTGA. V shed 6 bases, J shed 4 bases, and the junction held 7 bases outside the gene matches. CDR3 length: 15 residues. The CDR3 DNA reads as TGTGCCAGCAGTTACACAGGGGGCAAGTACAATGAGCAGTTCTTC. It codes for CASSYTGGKYNEQFF.

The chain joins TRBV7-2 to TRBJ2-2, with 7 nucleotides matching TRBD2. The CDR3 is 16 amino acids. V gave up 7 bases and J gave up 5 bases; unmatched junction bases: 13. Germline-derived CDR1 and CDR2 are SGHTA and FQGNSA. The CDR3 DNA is TGTGCCAGCAACGAACAGGCGGGAGCTAAAACCGGGGAGCTGTTTTTT. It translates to CASNEQAGAKTGELFF.

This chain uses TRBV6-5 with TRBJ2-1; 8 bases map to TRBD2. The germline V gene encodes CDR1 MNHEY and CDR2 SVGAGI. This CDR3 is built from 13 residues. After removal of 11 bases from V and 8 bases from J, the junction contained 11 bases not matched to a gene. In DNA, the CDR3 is TGTGCCTTAACGGGGGGGCTTCGGTATGAGCAGTTCTTC. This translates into CALTGGLRYEQFF.